The present T cell receptor beta chain was sequenced within a study of patients and donors after allogeneic stem cell transplantation. One entry per CDR3 protein results from TCRdb running MiXCR on the RT-PCR reads. The sample consists of roughly 180,000 distinct CDR3 sequences, roughly 40% of them appearing once. Germline V CDR1 and CDR2: LGHNA, YSLEER. The ends lost 0 bases at V and 0 bases at J; junction bases unmatched: 3. The CDR3 runs 17 residues. This chain uses TRBV4-3 with TRBJ2-2; 8 nucleotides line up with TRBD2. Sequencing was carried out using blood, either unsorted or a sorted T cell fraction (not recorded which). This TCR was sampled from a human donor who was either an allogeneic HSCT recipient or a stem cell or donor lymphocyte infusion donor (not recorded which). It is not recorded whose cells these are; they may come from a transplant donor. As DNA, the CDR3 is TGCGCCAGCAGCCAAGATCGACTAGCGTCGAACACCGGGGAGCTGTTTTTT. This encodes CASSQDRLASNTGELFF.